The 4 T cell receptor beta chains given below trace back to one sample, sequenced in a study of sequential checkpoint blockade in melanoma. Stated treatment: randomized to nivolumab then ipilimumab (arm A) or the reverse (arm B). Produced via immunoSEQ multiplex PCR; TCRdb's table is partial and in-frame only. The sample includes some 7,000 clones, around 20% seen only once; the top ten take 9.7%. The sequencing here drew on tumor tissue (inferred from file names), taken from a patient given nivolumab and ipilimumab in sequence. The receptors stem from a human donor with melanoma.

This clone occurred once. The CDR3 sequence: CASSGGVPGNTIYF. The CDR3 DNA follows: TGTGCCAGCTCCGGGGGGGTACCTGGAAACACCATATATTTT. The chain has TRBV18 and TRBJ1-3, with D tentatively TRBD1 (5 bases). Germline CDR1 KGHSH, CDR2 LQKENI. V was pared by 6 bases and J by 2 bases, with 11 bases between. This CDR3 spans 14 amino acids.

By share, this clone counts as medium-sized. This chain uses TRBV6-8 with TRBJ1-1; D is ambiguous. This CDR3 region has 14 residues. Looked up from germline, CDR1 is MNHGY and CDR2 is SAAAGT. With 7 bases removed from V and 4 bases from J, the gap between germline ends came to 16 bases. The DNA for the CDR3 is TGTGCCAGCACCCCTACCATTCGAGGCACTGAAGCTTTCTTT. This codes for CASTPTIRGTEAFF.

V gene TRBV6-8 combines with J gene TRBJ1-3; maybe TRBD1 (5 bases). The CDR3 sequence is 17 residues long. The ends were cut back, 6 bases at V and 0 bases at J, with 18 bases in the middle. Germline lookup yields CDR1 MNHGY and CDR2 SAAAGT. The CDR3 sequence: CASRPGRSFSSGNTIYF. The CDR3 DNA follows: TGTGCCAGCAGGCCGGGACGCTCCTTTAGCTCTGGAAACACCATATATTTT.

This chain uses TRBV29-1 with TRBJ2-2; TRBD2 aligns across 8 bases. V lost 6 bases, J lost 3 bases, and 6 bases stayed unmatched. The CDR3 is made up of 14 amino acids. CDR1 is SQVTM and CDR2 is ANQGSEA in the germline V gene. This CDR3 is CSVTTSAHTGELFF. The CDR3 nucleotides read TGCAGCGTCACGACTAGCGCCCACACCGGGGAGCTGTTTTTT.